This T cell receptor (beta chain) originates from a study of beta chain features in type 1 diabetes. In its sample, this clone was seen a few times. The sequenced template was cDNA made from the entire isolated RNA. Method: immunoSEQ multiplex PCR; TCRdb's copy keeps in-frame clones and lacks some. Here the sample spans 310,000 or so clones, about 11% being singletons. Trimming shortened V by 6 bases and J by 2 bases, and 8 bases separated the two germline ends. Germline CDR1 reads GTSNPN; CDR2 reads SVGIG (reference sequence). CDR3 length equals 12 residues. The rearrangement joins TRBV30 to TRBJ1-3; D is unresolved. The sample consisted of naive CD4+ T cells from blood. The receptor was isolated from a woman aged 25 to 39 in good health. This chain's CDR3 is CACRRAGNTIYF. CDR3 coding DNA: TGTGCCTGTAGGAGGGCTGGAAACACCATATATTTT.